This is a list of T cell receptor beta chains from one sample in a study of human T cells and chemical hapten exposure. From the RACE reads, TCRdb called clonotypes with MiXCR, one entry per CDR3 protein. The sample lists 90,000 to 110,000 distinct CDR3 sequences, roughly 9% occurring once. Sequences were derived from whole blood, sampled in connection with sensitization to the hapten diphenylcyclopropenone (DPC). The receptors were gathered from a woman aged 40 to 55 with alopecia areata. Some clones in this sample may be carry-over from other donors' samples. Both conserved end residues are part of each CDR3. D genes are given only for firm matches. Part of the rows lack a size; the others show once, few, many or a class for expanded clones.

v_call	clone_size	d_call	j_call	cdr3_nt	cdr3_aa
TRBV7-6	NA	NA	TRBJ2-7	TGTGCCAGCAGCCAAGACGACAGTTCCTACGAGCAGTACTTC	CASSQDDSSYEQYF
TRBV12-3/TRBV12-4	NA	NA	TRBJ1-6	TGTGCCAGCAGTTCCGGGACAAGGAGCTCCTATAATTCACCCCTCCACTTT	CASSSGTRSSYNSPLHF
TRBV24-1	many	NA	TRBJ2-2	TGTGCCACCAGTGACTCGACTACAATTGACGGGGAGCTGTTTTTT	CATSDSTTIDGELFF
TRBV3-1	many	NA	TRBJ1-2	TGTGCCAGCAGCCAAGGGTTACAAAGCTACTATGGCTACACCTTC	CASSQGLQSYYGYTF
TRBV5-1	NA	NA	TRBJ1-1	TGCGCCAGCAGCTTGGGTACTGTAGCTTTCTTT	CASSLGTVAFF
TRBV20-1	few	TRBD2	TRBJ2-3	TGCAGTGCTAGCCACTTGAGCGGGGGGACGAGCACAGATACGCAGTATTTT	CSASHLSGGTSTDTQYF
TRBV12-3/TRBV12-4	NA	NA	TRBJ2-7	TGTGCCAGCAGTGAGACGGCTCCGAGGGGGGCCGTCACCTACGAGCAGTACTTC	CASSETAPRGAVTYEQYF
TRBV7-2	many	NA	TRBJ2-5	TGTGCCAGCAGCTTAAATCGCCAAGAGACCCAGTACTTC	CASSLNRQETQYF
TRBV7-9	many	NA	TRBJ2-1	TGTGCCAGCAGCTTTCGGGAAGTATTCTCTCAGGATGAGCAGTTCTTC	CASSFREVFSQDEQFF
TRBV6-5	NA	NA	TRBJ1-2	TGTGCCAGCAGTTATAGGAGTGGGAGGGGCAGAGGCTACACCTTC	CASSYRSGRGRGYTF
TRBV20-1	many	NA	TRBJ1-1	TGCAGTGCTCCCGGCGGGGGATTGAACACTGAAGCTTTCTTT	CSAPGGGLNTEAFF
TRBV5-1	many	NA	TRBJ1-6	TGCGCCAGCAGCTTGGACGCCTATAATTCACCCCTCCACTTT	CASSLDAYNSPLHF
TRBV6-5	many	TRBD1	TRBJ1-1	TGTGCCAGCAGGACAGGGGCGACTGAAGCTTTCTTT	CASRTGATEAFF
TRBV10-3	few	TRBD2	TRBJ2-3	TGTGCCATCAGTGGCCTAGCGGGGCAACGCACAGATACGCAGTATTTT	CAISGLAGQRTDTQYF
TRBV5-1	NA	TRBD2	TRBJ2-1	TGCGCCAGCAGCCAACTAGCGGGGGTGTACAATGAGCAGTTCTTC	CASSQLAGVYNEQFF
TRBV6-2/TRBV6-3	many	TRBD2	TRBJ2-1	TGTGCCAGCAGTTACCTAGCGGGGCCCAATGAGCAGTTCTTC	CASSYLAGPNEQFF
TRBV9	NA	NA	TRBJ2-7	TGTGCCAGCAGCTTCAGACAGCACTCCTACGAGCAGTACTTC	CASSFRQHSYEQYF
TRBV25-1	many	TRBD2	TRBJ2-7	TGTGCCAGCAGTGACCTAGGGCTAGCGGGGGTCTCCGAGCAGTACTTC	CASSDLGLAGVSEQYF
TRBV10-3	many	TRBD2	TRBJ2-1	TGTGCCATCAGTGGCCCGACTGGCGGGGGGGACAATGAGCAGTTCTTC	CAISGPTGGGDNEQFF
TRBV19	many	NA	TRBJ1-5	TGTGCCAGTAGCTGGACAGTGGCGAATCAGCCCCAGCATTTT	CASSWTVANQPQHF
TRBV20-1	NA	NA	TRBJ1-4	TGCAGTGCTATTCGTTCCGGGGGAGCGGCTAATGAAAAACTGTTTTTT	CSAIRSGGAANEKLFF
TRBV5-1	many	NA	TRBJ1-6	TGCGCCAGCAGCCCCCGAGAGGATTCACCCCTCCACTTT	CASSPREDSPLHF
TRBV27	many	NA	TRBJ2-1	TGTGCCAGCAGTACCCGACTGGGGGTTGGTGAGCAGTTCTTC	CASSTRLGVGEQFF
TRBV29-1	few	NA	TRBJ1-2	TGCAGTAACGACTATGGCTACACCTTC	CSNDYGYTF
TRBV11-2	many	NA	TRBJ1-6	TGTGCCAGCAGCCCACAGGGTTGGAATGATTCACCCCTCCACTTT	CASSPQGWNDSPLHF
TRBV14	many	TRBD2	TRBJ2-7	TGTGCCAGCAGCCCTGCCCTAGCGGGGGCGCTAAACTACGAGCAGTACTTC	CASSPALAGALNYEQYF
TRBV11-1	few	TRBD2	TRBJ2-3	TGTGCCAGCACGCGGGGGACCACAGATACGCAGTATTTT	CASTRGTTDTQYF
TRBV7-9	few	NA	TRBJ1-1	TGTGCCAGCAGCTCTGGACAGATTAACACTGAAGCTTTCTTT	CASSSGQINTEAFF
TRBV7-8	NA	NA	TRBJ2-7	TGTGCCAGCAGCTTAACGAAACGCCGTTTAGTGGGGCAGTACTTC	CASSLTKRRLVGQYF
TRBV4-3	NA	NA	TRBJ2-2	TGCGCCAGCAGCCAATTGTCTTCTAACACCGGGGAGCTGTTTTTT	CASSQLSSNTGELFF